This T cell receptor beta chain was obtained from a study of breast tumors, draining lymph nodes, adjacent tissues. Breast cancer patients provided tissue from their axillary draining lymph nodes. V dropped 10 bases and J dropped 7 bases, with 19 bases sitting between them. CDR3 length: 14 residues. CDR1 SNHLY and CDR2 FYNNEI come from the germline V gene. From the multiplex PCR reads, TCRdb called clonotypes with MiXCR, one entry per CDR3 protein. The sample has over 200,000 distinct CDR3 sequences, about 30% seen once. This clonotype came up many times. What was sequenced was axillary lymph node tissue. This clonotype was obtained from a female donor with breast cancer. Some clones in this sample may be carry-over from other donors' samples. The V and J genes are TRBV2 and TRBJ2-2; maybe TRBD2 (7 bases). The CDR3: CAIGGDTSDGELFF. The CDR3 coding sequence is TGTGCCATTGGGGGGGACACATCGGACGGGGAGCTGTTTTTT.